These 23 T cell receptor beta chains were sequenced from one sample in a study of CD8+ T cells in alopecia areata. Sequencing relied on a cDNA template that was reverse transcribed from extracted RNA. Only in-frame clones appear in the TCRdb table, and some are missing; sequencing was by immunoSEQ multiplex PCR. This sample carries 150,000 to 250,000 clones, 58% of them seen once, and the ten largest clones take roughly 5.8%. Treatment noted: oral pan-JAK inhibitor, 5-10 mg twice daily. Source: CD4+ T cells sorted from blood, taken at week 24, from a patient treated with tofacitinib. These receptors were taken from a human donor with alopecia areata.

This clone has only a few counts. The chain links TRBV25-1 to TRBJ2-1; 13 nucleotides line up with TRBD2. Germline CDR1 is MGHDK and CDR2 is SYGVNS. CDR3 length: 16 amino acids. With 3 bases clipped from V and 6 bases from J, the junction kept 5 bases outside the gene matches. The CDR3 DNA is TGTGCCAGCAGTGATCCAACTAGCGGGAGGGCCAATGAGCAGTTCTTC. Its protein is CASSDPTSGRANEQFF.

The chain recombines TRBV7-2 with TRBJ2-3; D is perhaps TRBD2 (5 bases). V shed 0 bases and J shed 3 bases, with 7 bases lying between them. CDR1 and CDR2 (germline): SGHTA, FQGNSA. The CDR3 runs 14 residues. The CDR3: CASSLARATDTQYF. The CDR3 DNA follows: TGTGCCAGCAGCTTAGCGAGGGCTACAGATACGCAGTATTTT.

The chain combines TRBV27 with TRBJ2-3; TRBD1 matches 9 bases. With 5 bases clipped from V and 3 bases from J, the junction kept 6 bases outside the gene matches. From germline, CDR1 is MNHEY and CDR2 SMNVEV (reference sequence). The CDR3 runs to 15 residues. The CDR3 sequence: CASSVPGQGTDTQYF. CDR3 in DNA: TGTGCCAGCAGTGTACCGGGACAGGGAACAGATACGCAGTATTTT.

J is TRBJ1-4 and V is TRBV25-1, with TRBD1 as a possible D gene (5 bases). Germline V gene sequence: CDR1 MGHDK, CDR2 SYGVNS. The CDR3 runs 16 residues. Trimming cost V 2 bases and J 2 bases, with 12 bases left between them. The CDR3 DNA is TGTGCCAGCAGTGAACAAGAGGGGCAGACTAATGAAAAACTGTTTTTT. It translates to CASSEQEGQTNEKLFF. Full variable domain (missing parts from reference TRBV25-1 and TRBJ1-4): EADIYQTPRYLVIGTGKKITLECSQTMGHDKMYWYQQDPGMELHLIHYSYGVNSTEKGDLSSESTVSRIRTEHFPLTLESARPSHTSQYLCASSEQEGQTNEKLFFGSGTQLSVL.

In this sample, this clone turned up a few times. The CDR3 spells CASRGTDTQYF. The CDR3 region has the DNA TGTGCCAGCCGCGGCACAGATACGCAGTATTTT. The rearrangement links TRBV18 to TRBJ2-3; D not certain. The CDR3 runs 11 residues. V lost 8 bases and J 1 base, leaving 4 bases between the germline ends. Germline V gene data show CDR1 as KGHSH and CDR2 as LQKENI. Looking up the rest from reference TRBV18 and TRBJ2-3 gives the full variable domain: NAGVMQNPRHLVRRRGQEARLRCSPMKGHSHVYWYRQLPEEGLKFMVYLQKENIIDESGMPKERFSAEFPKEGPSILRIQQVVRGDSAAYFCASRGTDTQYFGPGTRLTVL.

The CDR3 here is CASSREQLTYSPLHF. The CDR3 bases are TGTGCCAGCAGCCGAGAACAGCTAACCTATTCACCCCTCCACTTT. The chain carries TRBV5-6 and TRBJ1-6, with unresolved D. V lost 4 bases and J lost 8, with 16 bases in between. Looked up from germline, CDR1 is SGHDT and CDR2 is YYEEEE. The CDR3 spans 15 residues. The full variable domain, rest sourced from reference TRBV5-6 and TRBJ1-6, is DAGVTQSPTHLIKTRGQQVTLRCSPKSGHDTVSWYQQALGQGPQFIFQYYEEEERQRGNFPDRFSGHQFPNYSSELNVNALLLGDSALYLCASSREQLTYSPLHFGNGTRLTVT.

V is TRBV2 and J is TRBJ1-1; weak D call: TRBD1 (5 bases). The CDR3 contains 12 residues. CDR1 is SNHLY and CDR2 is FYNNEI in the germline V gene. The V end was cut by 11 bases, the J end by 3 bases, with 13 bases between. In nucleotides, the CDR3 is TGTGCCTGTAATGGGGACTACACTGAAGCTTTCTTT. Amino acid sequence: CACNGDYTEAFF.

This clone turned up a few times. The chain couples TRBV4-1 to TRBJ2-7; TRBD1 or TRBD2 may be the D gene (5 bases each). Germline V gene data show CDR1 as MGHRA and CDR2 as YSYEKL. The length of the CDR3 is 13 residues. The germline V and J ends were trimmed by 4 bases and 0 bases, with 7 bases remaining between them. The CDR3 loop reads CASSRGTSYEQYF. Here the CDR3 DNA reads TGCGCCAGCAGCCGGGGGACCTCCTACGAGCAGTACTTC.

The chain is built from TRBV29-1 and TRBJ1-2, with D uncertain. The CDR3 is made up of 12 amino acids. CDR1 and CDR2 (germline): SQVTM, ANQGSEA. V shed 4 bases and J shed 1 base, with 7 bases lying between them. The CDR3 here is CSVGQNNYGYTF. For the CDR3, the DNA is TGCAGCGTTGGGCAAAATAACTATGGCTACACCTTC.

The chain uses TRBV10-3 and TRBJ2-2, with 9 bases that match TRBD1. CDR1 is ENHRY and CDR2 is SYGVKD in the germline V gene. Unmatched junction bases numbered 2, after V lost 7 bases and J lost 2 bases. The CDR3 length is 14 residues. CDR3 DNA: TGTGCCATCACGGGACAGGGTAACACCGGGGAGCTGTTTTTT. Translated: CAITGQGNTGELFF.

This chain joins TRBV30 and TRBJ2-3, with D perhaps matching TRBD1 or TRBD2 (5 bases each). Trimming took 2 bases from V and 12 from J, leaving 18 bases between them. The CDR3 spans 13 residues. From germline, CDR1 is GTSNPN and CDR2 SVGIG (reference sequence). The CDR3 sequence is CAWSWTGTPVQYF. The DNA of the CDR3 is TGTGCCTGGAGTTGGACCGGGACCCCAGTTCAGTATTTT.

This clone was observed a few times. The rearrangement links TRBV29-1 to TRBJ2-5; D unclear. The CDR3 has 12 residues. The germline V gene encodes CDR1 SQVTM and CDR2 ANQGSEA. Trimming pared 3 bases from V and 5 bases from J, leaving 10 bases between. The CDR3 spells CSVDKGRETQYF. The CDR3 DNA follows: TGCAGCGTTGATAAGGGTCGGGAGACCCAGTACTTC.

This clone was picked up a small number of times. The rearrangement joins TRBV9 to TRBJ2-2, with D unresolved. Trimming cost V 0 bases and J 3 bases, with 18 bases left between them. The CDR3 is 18 residues long. The germline V gene has CDR1 SGDLS and CDR2 YYNGEE. DNA of the CDR3: TGTGCCAGCAGCGTAGGGGGTTTGTTGAACACCTACACCGGGGAGCTGTTTTTT. Translation gives CASSVGGLLNTYTGELFF.

The chain couples TRBV7-8 to TRBJ1-5, with unresolved D. The CDR3 runs 16 residues. With 0 bases removed from V and 5 bases from J, the gap between germline ends came to 14 bases. Germline V lookup: CDR1 SGHVS, CDR2 FQNEAQ. As DNA, the CDR3 is TGTGCCAGCAGCTTAGCTTGGAGAAGGGTCGATCAGCCCCAGCATTTT. Protein product: CASSLAWRRVDQPQHF.

The chain uses TRBV5-1 and TRBJ1-1, with D tentatively TRBD1 (6 bases). V lost 2 bases and J lost 0, with 11 bases in between. Germline CDR1 is SGHRS and CDR2 is YFSETQ. The CDR3 is made up of 15 amino acids. The CDR3 protein is CASSLATGLNTEAFF. CDR3 in DNA: TGCGCCAGCAGCTTAGCCACAGGGTTGAACACTGAAGCTTTCTTT. The full variable domain, in which reference TRBV5-1 and TRBJ1-1 provide the parts outside the CDR3, is KAGVTQTPRYLIKTRGQQVTLSCSPISGHRSVSWYQQTPGQGLQFLFEYFSETQRNKGNFPGRFSGRQFSNSRSEMNVSTLELGDSALYLCASSLATGLNTEAFFGQGTRLTVV.

J is TRBJ2-5 and V is TRBV6-6, with 7 bases matching TRBD1. The V segment lost 5 bases and the J segment 4 bases; nucleotides outside the gene matches: 4. Looked up from germline, CDR1 is MNHNY and CDR2 is SVGAGI (reference sequence). This CDR3 contains 13 residues. CDR3 in amino acids: CASSARQGETQYF. The CDR3 DNA follows: TGTGCCAGCAGTGCCAGACAGGGAGAGACCCAGTACTTC.

The rearrangement joins TRBV5-1 to TRBJ2-6; unclear D gene. V was clipped by 0 bases and J by 0 bases, with 7 bases between them. Germline CDR1 SGHRS, CDR2 YFSETQ. The CDR3 runs to 16 residues. The CDR3 coding sequence is TGCGCCAGCAGCTTGGAAAGGATCTCTGGGGCCAACGTCCTGACTTTC. This encodes CASSLERISGANVLTF.

This sequence joins TRBV6-5 and TRBJ2-2; D unclear. V gave up 5 bases and J gave up 6 bases, with 7 bases separating them. Germline V CDR1 and CDR2: MNHEY, SVGAGI. The CDR3 covers 12 residues. The CDR3 region has the DNA TGTGCCAGCAGTCCTGGTCCCGGGGAGCTGTTTTTT. Amino acids: CASSPGPGELFF.

The rearrangement links TRBV28 to TRBJ2-5; 11 positions agree with TRBD2. Germline CDR1 and CDR2: MDHEN and SYDVKM. J gave up 2 bases and V 5 bases, and 7 bases lay outside the gene matches. This CDR3 comprises 16 residues. In DNA form, the CDR3 reads TGTGCCAGCAGTCCTTCGGGGACTAGCGGTCAAGAGACCCAGTACTTC. Translated, it gives CASSPSGTSGQETQYF.

This clone showed up just a few times. This same CDR3 is encoded by further DNA sequences in the sample. The V gene is TRBV30, the J gene TRBJ2-7, with no clear D. V was cut by 0 bases and J by 2 bases, with 2 bases left in between. The CDR3 consists of 11 residues. The V gene's germline CDR1 is GTSNPN and CDR2 SVGIG (reference sequence). For the CDR3, the DNA is TGTGCCTGGAGTGTAGCCTACGAGCAGTACTTC. Residues: CAWSVAYEQYF.

The rearrangement joins TRBV15 to TRBJ1-6; unclear D gene. With 0 bases removed from V and 8 bases from J, the gap between germline ends came to 2 bases. The CDR3 sequence is 12 residues long. The V gene's germline CDR1 is LNHNV and CDR2 YYDKDF (reference sequence). The CDR3 region has the DNA TGTGCCACCAGCAGAGACTATTCACCCCTCCACTTT. Protein sequence: CATSRDYSPLHF.

In regard to this clone: Other DNA sequences in this sample translate to the same CDR3. The chain combines TRBV2 with TRBJ2-1; 13 nucleotides line up with TRBD2. This CDR3 contains 18 residues. Germline V gene lookup returns CDR1 SNHLY and CDR2 FYNNEI. Losses at the gene ends were 6 bases for V and 0 bases for J; bases not matched to a gene: 8. CDR3 coding DNA: TGTGCCAGCAGCAGACTAGCGGGGGGCCCCAGCTCCTACAATGAGCAGTTCTTC. Protein product: CASSRLAGGPSSYNEQFF.

This clone appeared a few times. Written as DNA, the CDR3 is TGTGCCAGCAGCTCCGGACAGGCCGCATTTACCGGGGAGCTGTTTTTT. Its translation: CASSSGQAAFTGELFF. The chain recombines TRBV7-2 with TRBJ2-2; 7 bases agree with TRBD1. The J segment lost 5 bases and the V segment lost 4 bases, leaving 10 bases of the junction unmatched. CDR1 is SGHTA, CDR2 FQGNSA, per germline. CDR3 length: 16 residues.